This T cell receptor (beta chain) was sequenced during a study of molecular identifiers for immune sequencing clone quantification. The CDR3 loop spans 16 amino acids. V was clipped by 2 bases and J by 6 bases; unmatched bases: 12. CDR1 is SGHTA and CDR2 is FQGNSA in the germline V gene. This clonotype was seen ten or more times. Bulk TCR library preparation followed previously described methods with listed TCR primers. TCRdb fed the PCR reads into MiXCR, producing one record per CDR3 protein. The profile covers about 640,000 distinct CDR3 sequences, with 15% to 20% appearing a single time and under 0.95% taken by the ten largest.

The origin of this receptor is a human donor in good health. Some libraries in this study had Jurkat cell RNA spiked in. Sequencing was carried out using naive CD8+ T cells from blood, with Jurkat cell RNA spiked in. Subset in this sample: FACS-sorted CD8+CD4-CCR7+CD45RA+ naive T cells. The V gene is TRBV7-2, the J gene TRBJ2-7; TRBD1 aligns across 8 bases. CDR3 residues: CASSLRPARGLREQYF. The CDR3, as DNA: TGTGCCAGCAGCTTACGTCCGGCCAGGGGGCTCCGCGAGCAGTACTTC.